This T cell receptor beta chain derives from a study of shared clonotypes between healthy human individuals. Deep level was the assay's run setting. The protocol was immunoSEQ multiplex PCR, while the TCRdb copy is restricted to in-frame clones and leaves out a portion. Among some 900,000 clones listed, approximately 80% were seen once. The germline gives CDR1 SGHAT, CDR2 FQNNGV. The CDR3 runs 13 residues. The V and J ends lost 5 bases and 1 base respectively, with 8 bases between them. Nashville, Tennessee was home to all donors, who were Caucasian adults. The study separated CD4+ cells into CD45RA+ naive and CD45RA-negative memory subsets.

The source material was memory CD4+ T cells sorted from blood. Subset meaning: CD45RA-negative fraction. The V and J genes are TRBV11-2 and TRBJ1-1, with D unclear. This receptor was obtained from a man aged 18 to 30 in good health. CDR3 DNA sequence: TGTGCCAGCAGCCACACCAGGAACACTGAAGCTTTCTTT. Translated: CASSHTRNTEAFF.